This is a list of T cell receptor beta chains from one sample in a study of blood T cells in healthy people across ages. TCRdb itself ran the 5' RACE reads through MiXCR, one entry per CDR3 protein. The sample records hundreds of thousands of distinct CDR3 sequences, over 40% being singletons. The sample comprised blood. The receptors were sampled from an elderly woman in good health. CDR3s include the opening cysteine and the closing phenylalanine or tryptophan. A D gene is named only where the DNA matches it firmly. Clone size is given for some rows only: seen once, a few or many times, or a class if the clone is expanded.

d_gene,j_gene,v_gene,abundance,CDR3aa,CDR3nt
-,TRBJ2-1,TRBV5-1,-,CASSLRGHSYNEQFF,TGCGCCAGCAGCTTGCGGGGACACTCCTACAATGAGCAGTTCTTC
TRBD1,TRBJ2-1,TRBV9,once,CASSPGTGWSSGSRVEQFF,TGTGCCAGCAGCCCCGGGACAGGGTGGTCGAGCGGGTCTAGGGTTGAGCAGTTCTTC
-,TRBJ1-1,TRBV25-1,-,CASSEEGGMNTEAFF,TGTGCCAGCAGTGAAGAGGGGGGCATGAACACTGAAGCTTTCTTT
TRBD1,TRBJ1-4,TRBV5-1,-,CASSSDGQGWTKEKLFF,TGCGCCAGCAGCTCCGACGGACAGGGGTGGACTAAGGAAAAACTGTTTTTT
-,TRBJ1-1,TRBV5-1,-,CASSLRKDTEAFF,TGCGCCAGCAGCTTGAGGAAGGACACTGAAGCTTTCTTT
TRBD2,TRBJ2-7,TRBV29-1,many,CSALKLAGVGYEQYF,TGCAGCGCTCTAAAACTAGCGGGAGTTGGCTACGAGCAGTACTTC
TRBD2,TRBJ2-7,TRBV7-8,-,CGPGLAGGPEQYF,TGTGGCCCCGGACTAGCGGGGGGTCCCGAGCAGTACTTC
-,TRBJ1-1,TRBV7-2,-,CASSFRRDTEAFF,TGTGCCAGCAGCTTTCGCCGGGACACTGAAGCTTTCTTT
TRBD1,TRBJ2-4,TRBV28,-,CASRRGPKNIQYF,TGTGCCAGCAGGAGGGGGCCCAAAAACATTCAGTACTTC
-,TRBJ2-5,TRBV2,-,CASTLLSLGETQYF,TGTGCCAGCACCTTACTCTCGTTAGGAGAGACCCAGTACTTC
-,TRBJ2-2,TRBV12-3/TRBV12-4,-,CASSRVTGEGPGELFF,TGTGCCAGCAGCAGGGTAACGGGAGAAGGACCCGGGGAGCTGTTTTTT
-,TRBJ2-1,TRBV20-1,-,CSAEGGGQEQFF,TGCAGTGCCGAAGGGGGGGGTCAGGAGCAGTTCTTC
TRBD2,TRBJ2-1,TRBV11-2,many,CASSLVGREGHGEQFF,TGTGCCAGCAGCTTAGTGGGGCGGGAGGGCCACGGTGAGCAGTTCTTC
TRBD1,TRBJ1-5,TRBV6-5,many,CASSYSWDRGRQPQHF,TGTGCCAGCAGTTACTCGTGGGACAGGGGGCGTCAGCCCCAGCATTTT
TRBD2,TRBJ2-7,TRBV28,once,CASSLWGMTSGGYEQYF,TGTGCCAGCAGTTTGTGGGGGATGACTAGCGGGGGCTACGAGCAGTACTTC
-,TRBJ2-3,TRBV7-2,many,CASSPGHSTDTQYF,TGTGCCAGCAGCCCGGGACATAGCACAGATACGCAGTATTTT
TRBD2,TRBJ2-3,TRBV29-1,-,CSVDAALAGETDTQYF,TGCAGCGTTGACGCCGCCCTAGCGGGAGAAACAGATACGCAGTATTTT
-,TRBJ2-3,TRBV12-3/TRBV12-4,many,CASSYRLTDTQYF,TGTGCCAGCAGTTACAGACTCACAGATACGCAGTATTTT
-,TRBJ1-1,TRBV20-1,-,CSASGQGGTEAFF,TGCAGTGCTAGTGGGCAGGGAGGCACTGAAGCTTTCTTT
-,TRBJ1-4,TRBV12-3/TRBV12-4,-,CASSSLADKGEKLFF,TGTGCCAGCAGTTCACTGGCCGACAAGGGCGAAAAACTGTTTTTT
TRBD2,TRBJ2-3,TRBV30,-,CAWGSGAWDTQYF,TGTGCCTGGGGTAGCGGGGCCTGGGATACGCAGTATTTT
TRBD1,TRBJ1-6,TRBV15,-,CATSREQGADSPLHF,TGTGCCACCAGCAGAGAACAGGGGGCCGATTCACCCCTCCACTTT
-,TRBJ2-1,TRBV3-1,-,CASSQILAQGGEQFF,TGTGCCAGCAGCCAAATACTAGCTCAAGGGGGTGAGCAGTTCTTC
TRBD1,TRBJ2-4,TRBV7-9,-,CASSFGTGDRIQSF,TGTGCCAGCAGCTTTGGGACAGGGGATCGCATTCAGTCCTTC
-,TRBJ2-7,TRBV27,-,CASRPGTDVYEQYF,TGTGCCAGCAGGCCTGGGACGGATGTCTACGAGCAGTACTTC
-,TRBJ2-3,TRBV5-1,many,CATADRGGTDTQYF,TGCGCCACCGCAGACCGGGGTGGAACAGATACGCAGTATTTT
TRBD1,TRBJ2-1,TRBV10-3,-,CAIRPGQGGGNEQFF,TGTGCCATCAGACCCGGACAGGGGGGAGGCAATGAGCAGTTCTTC
-,TRBJ2-3,TRBV7-3,many,CASSLETTDTQYF,TGTGCCAGCAGCCTGGAGACCACAGATACGCAGTATTTT
-,TRBJ2-7,TRBV20-1,-,CSAYPDNYEQYF,TGCAGTGCCTACCCGGACAACTACGAGCAGTACTTC
-,TRBJ1-5,TRBV20-1,-,CSARPPRNRENQPQHF,TGCAGTGCTAGGCCACCCCGAAACAGGGAGAATCAGCCCCAGCATTTT
-,TRBJ1-5,TRBV28,-,CASSLSDSYQPQHF,TGTGCCAGCAGTTTGAGTGACAGTTATCAGCCCCAGCATTTT